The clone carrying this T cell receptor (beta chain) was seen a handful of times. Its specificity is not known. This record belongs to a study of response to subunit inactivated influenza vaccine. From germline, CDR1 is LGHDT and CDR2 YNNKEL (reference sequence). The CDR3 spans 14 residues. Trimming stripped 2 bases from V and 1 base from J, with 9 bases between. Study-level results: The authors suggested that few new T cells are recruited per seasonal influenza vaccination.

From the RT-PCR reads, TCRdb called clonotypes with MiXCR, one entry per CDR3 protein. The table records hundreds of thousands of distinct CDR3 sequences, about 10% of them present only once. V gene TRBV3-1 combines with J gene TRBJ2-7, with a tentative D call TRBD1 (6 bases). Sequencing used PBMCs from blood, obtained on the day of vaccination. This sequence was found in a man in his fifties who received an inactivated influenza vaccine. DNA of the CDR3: TGTGCCAGCAGCCAAAGCAGGGGATCCTACGAGCAGTACTTC. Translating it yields CASSQSRGSYEQYF.